This TCR beta chain was identified during a study of T cells in Graves' hyperthyroidism and ophthalmopathy. On the study more broadly: Initial diagnosis, before any treatment, was when peripheral blood was collected.

Amplification of TCR beta CDR3 regions was performed using RNA transcripts as template. During a first-round RT-PCR of the TCR CDR3, the HTBI primer set was used. Each CDR3 protein gets one entry after TCRdb re-called the multiplex PCR reads with MiXCR. The sample shows about 840,000 distinct CDR3 sequences, 38% of them seen only once. Clinical symptoms, serum thyroxine and TRAb, thyroid ultrasound and orbital computed tomography together formed the diagnostic basis. The sample comprised blood. The source of this sequence is a man between 18 and 35 years old with Graves' hyperthyroidism.

DNA of the CDR3: TGTGCCAGCAGTCGATCAGGGAGTAGCTATGGCTACACCTTC. Its translation: CASSRSGSSYGYTF. The V call is TRBV12-3 or TRBV12-4, the J call TRBJ1-2; the D gene is possibly TRBD1 (5 bases). The CDR3 sequence is 14 residues long. V shed 5 bases and J shed 4 bases, with 14 bases lying between them.